This T cell receptor beta chain derives from a study of T cell responses to AZD1222 COVID-19 vaccine. Study results and caveats: Spike-wide vaccine-associated CD4 TCRs dominated at 160-218 and 743-854. As reported, nearly half of all spike-specific TCRs target variant regions that are unmutated. Recipients of two AZD1222 doses showed rising Spike-specific TCR breadth and depth.

With respect to this clone: Its specificity is not known.

Profiled with immunoSEQ multiplex PCR; TCRdb holds only in-frame clones, not every one. The sample has some 180,000 clones, almost 95% seen once. The material sequenced was peripheral blood, taken on day 0 of AZD1222 vaccination. The receptor was derived from an adult in good health.

CDR3 bases: TGTGCCAGCAAGGTGGGACAGAGCTCCTACAATGAGCAGTTCTTC. Encoded protein: CASKVGQSSYNEQFF. J is TRBJ2-1 and V is TRBV27; 7 bases agree with TRBD1. The CDR3 extends over 15 amino acids. Trimming at V came to 7 bases and at J to 0 bases, leaving 6 bases not matched to a gene. Germline V CDR1 and CDR2: MNHEY, SMNVEV (reference sequence).